The subject of this entry is one TCR beta chain. What it recognizes is unknown. This sample was taken from a study of T cells in Graves' hyperthyroidism and ophthalmopathy. The germline CDR1 and CDR2 sequences are SGDLS and YYNGEE. The V gene end was trimmed by 6 bases and the J gene end by 5 bases; junction bases not matched to a gene: 16. This CDR3 spans 17 amino acids. Graves' hyperthyroidism qualified as stable when ophthalmopathy did not progress within 18 months. Among the patients, aged 18 to 65, hyperthyroidism was newly diagnosed and had lasted under 2 months. The PBMCs were sourced from fresh peripheral blood (about 9.6 ml). TCR beta CDR3 regions were amplified from RNA transcripts. HTBI primers drove first-round RT-PCR of the TCR CDR3. TCRdb re-called the multiplex PCR reads through MiXCR, storing one row per CDR3 protein. There are around 690,000 distinct CDR3 sequences in the sample; 17% occur only once, and roughly 16% lies in the top ten.

General study findings and limits: Most thyroid clonotypes expanded above 0.001 were also detected in blood.

Sequences were obtained from blood. The rearrangement uses TRBV9 and TRBJ2-5; 10 bases fit TRBD2. This TCR came from a middle-aged man with Graves' hyperthyroidism. The CDR3 reads CASTPRHQREGWETQYF. The CDR3 DNA reads as TGTGCCAGCACCCCCCGACACCAGCGGGAGGGTTGGGAGACCCAGTACTTC.